The 24 T cell receptor beta chains listed next were all sequenced from one sample in a study of cytotoxic CD8 clonotypes in ibrutinib-treated CLL. The data were produced by immunoSEQ multiplex PCR, yet TCRdb's version contains in-frame clones alone and is incomplete. The data contain approximately 60,000 clones, around 52% of them singletons. This material consisted of PBMCs, taken at disease progression, from a patient treated with ibrutinib. The receptors originated from a human donor with chronic lymphocytic leukemia.

This clone occurred a few times. This rearrangement joins TRBV7-2 to TRBJ2-1; D possibly corresponds to TRBD1 (5 bases). Germline V gives CDR1 SGHTA, CDR2 FQGNSA. The CDR3 is 15 amino acids. Trimming shortened V by 6 bases and J by 0 bases, and 12 bases separated the two germline ends. The chain's CDR3 is CASRRDSSSYNEQFF. The CDR3 nucleotides are TGTGCCAGCAGACGAGACAGTAGCTCCTACAATGAGCAGTTCTTC.

The chain employs TRBV25-1 and TRBJ1-2; D unclear. CDR1 is MGHDK and CDR2 is SYGVNS in the germline V gene. The CDR3 spans 13 residues. V was shortened by 1 base and J by 4 bases, with 7 bases between the two germline ends. The CDR3 bases are TGTGCCAGCAGTGAATGGGGATCCTATGGCTACACCTTC. Translation: CASSEWGSYGYTF.

A few counts support this clone. No conserved phenylalanine or tryptophan ends this CDR3, so it is likely a read error. Because the CDR3's place on the DNA is in doubt, the DNA is left out and the CDR3 is given as listed by TCRdb. The chain has TRBV7-9 and TRBJ1-2; the DNA was not compared with TRBD1, the D call given in the table. The CDR3 is 12 amino acids long, termini counted. The germline gives CDR1 SEHNR, CDR2 FQNEAQ (reference sequence). CDR3 sequence reads: CASSSPGRPYPL.

This clone came up a few times. This chain joins TRBV30 and TRBJ2-7, with 10 bases aligning to TRBD2. V was clipped by 2 bases and J by 4 bases; unmatched bases: 8. Germline V CDR1 and CDR2: GTSNPN, SVGIG (reference sequence). The length of the CDR3 is 15 residues. CDR3 sequence: CAWSLAGAKVYEQYF. The CDR3 coding sequence is TGTGCCTGGAGTCTAGCGGGGGCCAAGGTATACGAGCAGTACTTC.

This clone was counted only a few times. This chain links TRBV7-2 with TRBJ1-3; D gene unclear. The CDR3 is 14 residues long. Germline V gene lookup returns CDR1 SGHTA and CDR2 FQGNSA. Deletions cut 5 bases from V and 0 bases from J, with 8 bases between. CDR3 in DNA: TGTGCCAGCAGCCCGTGGAGCTCTGGAAACACCATATATTTT. Translation: CASSPWSSGNTIYF.

This clone has a count of ten or more. This rearrangement joins TRBV7-9 to TRBJ1-2; D might be TRBD1 (6 bases). V dropped 8 bases and J dropped 3 bases, with 13 bases sitting between them. The CDR3 consists of 13 residues. Germline CDR1 and CDR2: SEHNR and FQNEAQ (reference sequence). CDR3 DNA sequence: TGTGCCAGCCGGGACATCTCCGACTATGGCTACACCTTC. Protein sequence: CASRDISDYGYTF. Complete variable domain (other parts from reference TRBV7-9 and TRBJ1-2): DTGVSQNPRHKITKRGQNVTFRCDPISEHNRLYWYRQTLGQGPEFLTYFQNEAQLEKSRLLSDRFSAERPKGSFSTLEIQRTEQGDSAMYLCASRDISDYGYTFGSGTRLTVV.

The J gene is TRBJ2-4, the V gene TRBV9; 8 bases match TRBD1. Germline V gives CDR1 SGDLS, CDR2 YYNGEE. Trimming removed 4 bases from V and 1 base from J; junction bases left unmatched: 7. The length of the CDR3 is 16 residues. In DNA, the CDR3 is TGTGCCAGCAGCAATACAGGGGGACGGGCCAAAAACATTCAGTACTTC. Translated, it gives CASSNTGGRAKNIQYF.

This clone was recorded at least ten times. The genes are TRBV30 and TRBJ2-7; perhaps TRBD2 as D (5 bases). Germline lookup yields CDR1 GTSNPN and CDR2 SVGIG (reference sequence). CDR3 size: 18 residues. The ends were cut back, 0 bases at V and 4 bases at J, with 25 bases in the middle. CDR3 coding DNA: TGTGCCTGGAGTGTACGATTTCGATCCGACCTTCGGGGTTACGAGCAGTACTTC. It encodes CAWSVRFRSDLRGYEQYF.

This sequence joins TRBV7-4 and TRBJ1-5, with D possibly being TRBD1 (5 bases). Deletions cut 1 base from V and 1 base from J, with 17 bases between. The CDR3 consists of 18 residues. CDR1 is SGHVT and CDR2 is SQSDAQ in the germline V gene. The CDR3 protein is CASSLGQGPRGSNQPQHF. In nucleotides, the CDR3 is TGTGCCAGCAGCTTAGGCCAGGGACCCCGCGGAAGCAATCAGCCCCAGCATTTT.

V gene TRBV4-2 combines with J gene TRBJ1-4; 8 bases fit TRBD1. The CDR3 contains 16 residues. The germline gives CDR1 LGHNA, CDR2 YNFKEQ. The J segment lost 7 bases and the V segment lost 3 bases, leaving 10 bases of the junction unmatched. The DNA of the CDR3 is TGTGCCAGCAGCCAGGACCCACAGGGGGAGAGTGAAAAACTGTTTTTT. Its translation: CASSQDPQGESEKLFF.

The rearrangement links TRBV28 to TRBJ1-6, with 9 bases identical to TRBD1. The ends lost 7 bases at V and 5 bases at J; junction bases unmatched: 6. The CDR3 is made up of 15 amino acids. Germline V gene lookup returns CDR1 MDHEN and CDR2 SYDVKM. In nucleotides, the CDR3 is TGTGCCAGCAAACAAAGGGACAGGGATAATTCACCCCTCCACTTT. It codes for CASKQRDRDNSPLHF.

This clone was recorded a few times. This chain connects TRBV27 to TRBJ1-1; TRBD1 agrees at 7 bases. The CDR3 is 14 residues long. After removal of 6 bases from V and 2 bases from J, the junction contained 6 bases not matched to a gene. From germline, CDR1 is MNHEY and CDR2 SMNVEV (reference sequence). CDR3 in amino acids: CASSKGQTNTEAFF. As DNA, the CDR3 is TGTGCCAGCAGCAAGGGACAGACAAACACTGAAGCTTTCTTT.

V usage is TRBV4-1 and J usage is TRBJ2-2; 9 nucleotides agree with TRBD2. V was pared by 3 bases and J by 4 bases, with 6 bases of the junction left unmatched. The CDR3 runs to 16 residues. CDR1 MGHRA and CDR2 YSYEKL come from the germline V gene. The CDR3 DNA reads as TGCGCCAGCAGCCATGGGCGGGGGGGTAGCACCGGGGAGCTGTTTTTT. Translation gives CASSHGRGGSTGELFF.

This clone was picked up a small number of times. V and J are TRBV28 and TRBJ1-2; no clear D. Trimming removed 2 bases at V and 6 bases at J, with 10 bases between. CDR3 length: 13 residues. The V gene's germline CDR1 is MDHEN and CDR2 SYDVKM. The CDR3 DNA follows: TGTGCCAGCAGTTTAATTCTGGAGCATGGCTACACCTTC. It translates to CASSLILEHGYTF.

The chain uses TRBV6-4 and TRBJ1-1; D is perhaps TRBD1 (6 bases). This CDR3 is built from 15 residues. Trimming removed 3 bases at V and 7 bases at J, with 18 bases between. CDR1 is MRHNA and CDR2 is SNTAGT in the germline V gene. The CDR3 DNA follows: TGTGCCAGCAGTGAAGGGGGGGAGGGGGGAAGTGAAGCTTTCTTT. This sequence encodes CASSEGGEGGSEAFF.

This sequence joins TRBV11-3 and TRBJ2-5; TRBD2 is a possible D gene (7 bases). The CDR3 covers 13 residues. Germline V gives CDR1 SGHNT, CDR2 YENEEA. V shed 5 bases and J shed 5 bases, with 12 bases lying between them. CDR3 in DNA: TGTGCCAGCAGCCCACAGGGAGGGGAGACCCAGTACTTC. The encoded protein is CASSPQGGETQYF.

The genes are TRBV4-3 and TRBJ2-7; no firm D call. Germline CDR1 and CDR2: LGHNA and YSLEER. The V end was cut by 4 bases, the J end by 1 base, with 8 bases between. The length of the CDR3 is 13 residues. CDR3 loop: CASSLEHSYEQYF. The CDR3 DNA is TGCGCCAGCAGCCTTGAACATTCCTACGAGCAGTACTTC.

This chain joins TRBV30 and TRBJ2-5, with D possibly matching TRBD2 (5 bases). Germline CDR1 and CDR2: GTSNPN and SVGIG (reference sequence). V was shortened by 5 bases and J by 4 bases, with 14 bases between the two germline ends. This CDR3 contains 13 residues. Here the CDR3 DNA reads TGTGCCTGGGCGTTACTAGGAGGAGAGACCCAGTACTTC. Its translation: CAWALLGGETQYF.

The chain recombines TRBV27 with TRBJ2-4; D gene ambiguous. CDR1 is MNHEY and CDR2 is SMNVEV in the germline V gene (reference sequence). The CDR3 covers 17 residues. Trimming removed 9 bases at V and 0 bases at J, with 21 bases between. CDR3 region: CASMARTHLKAKNIQYF. CDR3 sequence (DNA): TGTGCCAGTATGGCTAGGACCCACCTCAAAGCCAAAAACATTCAGTACTTC.

The CDR3 DNA sequence: TGCGCCAGCAGCCAAGACCGGGACGGAAAGTACTACGAGCAGTACTTC. It encodes CASSQDRDGKYYEQYF. The chain carries TRBV4-3 and TRBJ2-7, with D perhaps matching TRBD1 or TRBD2 (5 bases each). V was clipped by 0 bases and J by 3 bases, with 15 bases between them. CDR1 is LGHNA, CDR2 YSLEER, per germline. CDR3 length: 16 amino acids.

This clone showed up just a few times. The chain combines TRBV13 with TRBJ2-3, with 8 positions matching TRBD1. The germline gives CDR1 PRHDT, CDR2 FYEKMQ (reference sequence). This CDR3 has 16 residues. The V gene end was trimmed by 4 bases and the J gene end by 2 bases; junction bases not matched to a gene: 8. CDR3: CASSSRTGWSTDTQYF. The DNA for the CDR3 is TGTGCCAGCAGCTCAAGGACAGGGTGGTCCACAGATACGCAGTATTTT.

This clone was seen a handful of times. The chain combines TRBV15 with TRBJ2-5, with 12 positions matching TRBD2. V shed 0 bases and J 4 bases; nucleotides not matched to a gene: 6. There are 17 residues in the CDR3. Germline-derived CDR1 and CDR2 are LNHNV and YYDKDF (reference sequence). The CDR3 bases are TGTGCCACCAGCAGAGATTGGACTAGCGGGGTCGGAGAGACCCAGTACTTC. Translating it yields CATSRDWTSGVGETQYF.

V usage is TRBV15 and J usage is TRBJ1-2; 8 positions agree with TRBD1. CDR1 is LNHNV, CDR2 YYDKDF, per germline (reference sequence). Unmatched junction bases numbered 3, after V lost 0 bases and J lost 3 bases. This CDR3 contains 15 residues. The CDR3 reads CATSRDSTGDYGYTF. CDR3 DNA: TGTGCCACCAGCAGAGATTCGACAGGGGACTATGGCTACACCTTC.

The chain joins TRBV2 to TRBJ2-7; D remains ambiguous. The CDR3 runs 12 residues. Trimming left V 3 bases short and J 4 bases short, with 7 bases between. Germline V CDR1 and CDR2: SNHLY, FYNNEI. In DNA form, the CDR3 reads TGTGCCAGCAGTGACTTTGGTTACGAGCAGTACTTC. It encodes CASSDFGYEQYF.